This entry lists 29 T cell receptor beta chains sequenced from one sample in a study of beta chain features in type 1 diabetes. TCRB transcripts that were expressed got sequenced, as all of the isolated RNA had been reverse transcribed. Clones were sequenced by immunoSEQ multiplex PCR, and TCRdb holds only the in-frame ones, with some missing. The table lists a few hundred thousand clones, around 10% of them singletons. The study, taken as a whole, reports: In every one of the four CD4+ subsets, TCRB CDR3s were moderately but significantly shorter in Type 1 diabetes patients.

Which antigens these TCRs recognize remains unknown. Sequencing was performed on central memory CD4+ T cells from blood. The receptors were sampled from a man aged 25-45 years with type 1 diabetes.

This clone was picked up a small number of times. V is TRBV30 and J is TRBJ1-4; 7 bases match TRBD1. The V gene's germline CDR1 is GTSNPN and CDR2 SVGIG (reference sequence). The CDR3 consists of 16 residues. J gave up 4 bases and V 0 bases, and 8 bases lay outside the gene matches. CDR3 sequence reads: CAWSVSGTEFNEKLFF. The CDR3 region has the DNA TGTGCCTGGAGTGTAAGTGGGACAGAGTTTAATGAAAAACTGTTTTTT.

This clone turned up a few times. This rearrangement joins TRBV21-1 to TRBJ2-7. TRBV21-1 is annotated as a pseudogene. The CDR3 sequence is 18 residues long. CDR3 in amino acids: CASSLRTLAPGHSYEQYF. For the CDR3, the DNA is TGTGCCAGCAGCTTACGGACCCTAGCGCCGGGACACAGCTACGAGCAGTACTTC.

The sample holds many counts of this clone. The chain uses TRBV9 and TRBJ2-3; unclear D gene. Trimming shortened V by 3 bases and J by 2 bases, and 13 bases separated the two germline ends. Per germline, CDR1 SGDLS and CDR2 YYNGEE. CDR3 length: 15 residues. The DNA for the CDR3 is TGTGCCAGCAGCGCCCGGGCTCCTATCACAGATACGCAGTATTTT. This encodes CASSARAPITDTQYF.

This clone was found many times. The gene calls are TRBV5-1 and TRBJ1-4; D call uncertain. CDR1 is SGHRS and CDR2 is YFSETQ in the germline V gene. This CDR3 spans 14 amino acids. Between the trimmed V and J ends, which lost 3 bases and 13 bases, there was a span of 19 bases. The CDR3 loop reads CASSSRTGSEGLFF. In DNA form, the CDR3 reads TGCGCCAGCAGCTCCCGGACGGGATCCGAGGGACTGTTTTTT.

A note on this clone: The sample holds other DNA sequences that translate to the same CDR3. The V call is TRBV7-9, the J call TRBJ2-5, with D possibly being TRBD1 (5 bases). The germline V and J ends were trimmed by 3 bases and 4 bases, with 12 bases remaining between them. Germline CDR1 is SEHNR and CDR2 is FQNEAQ (reference sequence). This CDR3 region has 14 residues. The CDR3 region has the DNA TGTGCCAGCAGCTTGGCGCAGGGCAGAGAGACCCAGTACTTC. Translated: CASSLAQGRETQYF.

The V and J genes are TRBV4-1 and TRBJ2-7; 9 positions agree with TRBD2. Germline V lookup: CDR1 MGHRA, CDR2 YSYEKL. CDR3 length: 15 residues. V dropped 6 bases and J dropped 4; count of bases not matched to a gene: 10. The chain's CDR3 is CASSSGSPEEYEQYF. The CDR3 region has the DNA TGCGCCAGCAGTAGCGGGAGCCCCGAGGAGTACGAGCAGTACTTC.

This clone showed up many times. The gene calls are TRBV7-2 and TRBJ1-4; D is unclear. The V gene's germline CDR1 is SGHTA and CDR2 FQGNSA. V lost 5 bases and J lost 0, with 4 bases in between. This CDR3 spans 13 amino acids. This chain's CDR3 is CASSDATNEKLFF. CDR3 nucleotides: TGTGCCAGCAGCGACGCAACTAATGAAAAACTGTTTTTT.

The chain recombines TRBV6-5 with TRBJ2-4, with 9 bases aligning to TRBD1. With V trimmed by 2 bases and J by 5 bases, 7 bases remained unmatched. This CDR3 has 16 residues. CDR1 and CDR2 from the germline V gene are MNHEY and SVGAGI. The CDR3, as DNA: TGTGCCAGCAGTTACGGGGGGACAGGGAGGGAAAACATTCAGTACTTC. Its translation: CASSYGGTGRENIQYF.

This clone was seen more than once but under ten times. V usage is TRBV7-8 and J usage is TRBJ1-1; D gene unclear. V lost 5 bases and J lost 0, with 4 bases in between. CDR1 SGHVS and CDR2 FQNEAQ come from the germline V gene. The CDR3 extends over 12 amino acids. CDR3 DNA: TGTGCCAGCAGCCCGATGAACACTGAAGCTTTCTTT. Protein sequence: CASSPMNTEAFF.

Written as DNA, the CDR3 is TGTGCCAGCAGTTCAGACAGGCTCAATGAGCAGTTCTTC. Translated, it gives CASSSDRLNEQFF. The rearrangement links TRBV7-9 to TRBJ2-1; a possible D gene is TRBD1 (6 bases). The CDR3 length is 13 residues. Trimming cost V 6 bases and J 6 bases, with 12 bases left between them. The germline CDR1 and CDR2 sequences are SEHNR and FQNEAQ (reference sequence).

The rearrangement links TRBV28 to TRBJ1-2; D remains unclear. CDR3 length equals 13 residues. The germline gives CDR1 MDHEN, CDR2 SYDVKM. Between the trimmed V and J ends, which lost 9 bases and 3 bases, there was a span of 14 bases. The CDR3 DNA sequence: TGTGCCAGTCTGGCGGAGTTGCACTATGGCTACACCTTC. Protein: CASLAELHYGYTF.

This clone was found a few times. A much more abundant neighbour one base away suggests this may be a read error. The CDR3 region has the DNA TGTGCCAGCAGCGAACAAGAGACCCAGTACTTC. It yields the protein CASSEQETQYF. This chain links TRBV11-2 with TRBJ2-5; D gene ambiguous. Germline assignment: CDR1 SGHAT and CDR2 FQNNGV. Trimming removed 5 bases from V and 2 bases from J, with 3 bases in between. There are 11 residues in the CDR3.

This clone has more than one count but fewer than ten. Here the CDR3 reads CASSDRGNTGELFF. The CDR3 DNA follows: TGTGCCAGCAGCGACAGGGGGAACACCGGGGAGCTGTTTTTT. The genes are TRBV9 and TRBJ2-2; 7 nucleotides line up with TRBD1. The ends lost 3 bases at V and 1 base at J; junction bases unmatched: 0. The CDR3 is 14 amino acids. CDR1 and CDR2 from the germline V gene are SGDLS and YYNGEE.

As concerns this clone: Germline and junction disagree at one end, which may indicate a read error. The rearrangement links TRBV6-5 to TRBJ2-3; D is perhaps TRBD2 (6 bases). CDR1 is MNHEY and CDR2 is SVGAGI in the germline V gene. This CDR3 is built from 15 residues. CDR3 region: CASSNSGDRTDTQYF. The CDR3, as DNA: TGTGCCAGCAGTAACTCGGGAGATCGCACAGATACGCAGTATTTT.

This rearrangement joins TRBV5-5 to TRBJ2-6, with unresolved D. The length of the CDR3 is 17 residues. Per the germline V gene, CDR1 is SGHKS and CDR2 is YYEKEE (reference sequence). The V end was cut by 4 bases, the J end by 0 bases, with 14 bases between. In DNA, the CDR3 is TGTGCCAGCAGCCCCTTCGCGTCCAACTCTGGGGCCAACGTCCTGACTTTC. Protein sequence: CASSPFASNSGANVLTF.

The table lists this clone with a few counts. V usage is TRBV28 and J usage is TRBJ1-1, with D tentatively TRBD1 (5 bases). The V gene's germline CDR1 is MDHEN and CDR2 SYDVKM. V was cut by 2 bases and J by 1 base, with 17 bases left in between. There are 17 residues in the CDR3. CDR3 protein: CASSLKGAGRRNTEAFF. As DNA, the CDR3 is TGTGCCAGCAGTTTAAAAGGGGCAGGGAGGAGGAACACTGAAGCTTTCTTT.

About this clone itself: A read error may produce the germline difference seen at one junction end. This sample includes further DNA sequences coding for the same CDR3. The chain is built from TRBV2 and TRBJ2-7, with D possibly being TRBD2 (6 bases). This CDR3 spans 15 amino acids. The germline gives CDR1 SNHLY, CDR2 FYNNEI. CDR3 nucleotides: TGCGCCAGCGAGGACCCCGGGACTCCCTCCTACGAGCAGTACTTC. Protein: CASEDPGTPSYEQYF.

The genes are TRBV29-1 and TRBJ2-2; 8 nucleotides align to TRBD2. Trimming cost V 6 bases and J 5 bases; bases outside gene matches: 11. The CDR3 is 15 amino acids. CDR1 is SQVTM, CDR2 ANQGSEA, per germline. CDR3 in amino acids: CSVAGGSGGTGELFF. DNA of the CDR3: TGCAGCGTCGCCGGCGGAAGCGGGGGTACCGGGGAGCTGTTTTTT.

Only a few counts were recorded for this clone. The rearrangement links TRBV19 to TRBJ2-1; perhaps TRBD1 as D (6 bases). Per germline, CDR1 LNHDA and CDR2 SQIVND (reference sequence). This CDR3 is built from 12 residues. V was pared by 7 bases and J by 7 bases, with 11 bases between. The CDR3 protein is CASKQGSNEQFF. DNA of the CDR3: TGTGCCAGTAAACAGGGATCGAATGAGCAGTTCTTC.

This clone was picked up a small number of times. The chain is built from TRBV10-3 and TRBJ2-5, with D possibly TRBD1 on 6 matching bases. V lost 4 bases, J lost 2 bases, and 8 bases lay in between. CDR3 length equals 13 residues. Germline V CDR1 and CDR2: ENHRY, SYGVKD. Written as DNA, the CDR3 is TGTGCCATCAGTGGCGGACAGCAAGAGACCCAGTACTTC. It encodes CAISGGQQETQYF.

The gene calls are TRBV27 and TRBJ2-7; TRBD1 might be the D (6 bases). The V gene's germline CDR1 is MNHEY and CDR2 SMNVEV (reference sequence). With 2 bases removed from V and 13 bases from J, the gap between germline ends came to 21 bases. This CDR3 is built from 14 residues. The CDR3 reads CASSLGGLSGREYF. CDR3 nucleotide sequence: TGTGCCAGCAGTTTAGGGGGCCTCTCGGGGCGCGAATACTTC.

In its sample, this clone was seen a few times. The rearrangement uses TRBV28 and TRBJ1-2; 9 bases line up with TRBD1. V lost 2 bases to trimming and J lost 7 bases; unmatched junction nucleotides: 5. The CDR3 is made up of 14 amino acids. Germline values: CDR1 MDHEN, CDR2 SYDVKM. CDR3 coding DNA: TGTGCCAGCAGTTTAGGGGACAGGGCCGGTGGCTACACCTTC. As protein: CASSLGDRAGGYTF.

Many counts were recorded for this clone. The sample contains more than one DNA sequence encoding this CDR3. The V and J genes are TRBV7-2 and TRBJ2-1; D uncertain. The ends were cut back, 5 bases at V and 0 bases at J, with 11 bases in the middle. CDR3 length equals 15 residues. Germline lookup yields CDR1 SGHTA and CDR2 FQGNSA. DNA for the CDR3: TGTGCCAGCAGCCCCGGACGGAACTCCTACAATGAGCAGTTCTTC. Translation: CASSPGRNSYNEQFF.

The chain employs TRBV11-2 and TRBJ2-1; D possibly corresponds to TRBD1 (5 bases). This CDR3 comprises 13 residues. In germline, CDR1 is SGHAT, CDR2 FQNNGV. Trimming cost V 3 bases and J 5 bases, with 8 bases left between them. CDR3 region: CASSLMTDNEQFF. CDR3 nucleotide sequence: TGTGCCAGCAGCTTGATGACAGACAATGAGCAGTTCTTC.

In its sample, this clone was seen a few times. The chain carries TRBV28 and TRBJ2-7; TRBD2 is a possible D gene (6 bases). V was clipped by 2 bases and J by 3 bases, with 11 bases between them. The V gene's germline CDR1 is MDHEN and CDR2 SYDVKM. The CDR3 contains 14 residues. The chain's CDR3 is CASSLQGLRYEQYF. As DNA, the CDR3 is TGTGCCAGCAGTTTACAGGGACTTCGCTACGAGCAGTACTTC.

The V gene is TRBV10-1, the J gene TRBJ1-1; D is perhaps TRBD1 (5 bases). With 3 bases removed from V and 4 bases from J, the gap between germline ends came to 15 bases. Germline V gives CDR1 WNHNN, CDR2 SYGVQD (reference sequence). The CDR3 has 15 amino acids. The CDR3 DNA follows: TGCGCCAGCAGTGATCGGTGGGGGACTGGCACTGAAGCTTTCTTT. As protein: CASSDRWGTGTEAFF.

This clone was picked up a small number of times. The V and J genes are TRBV7-2 and TRBJ2-7; TRBD2 matches 7 bases. Germline values: CDR1 SGHTA, CDR2 FQGNSA. The CDR3 sequence is 15 residues long. V was pared by 1 base and J by 6 bases, with 9 bases of the junction left unmatched. In DNA, the CDR3 is TGTGCCAGCAGCTTAGGGACGGGACTACCTCTCGAGCAGTACTTC. The encoded protein is CASSLGTGLPLEQYF.

This rearrangement joins TRBV7-2 to TRBJ1-4, with a possible D match to TRBD1 (6 bases). CDR3 length equals 13 residues. Between the trimmed V and J ends, which lost 10 bases and 8 bases, there was a span of 17 bases. Per germline, CDR1 SGHTA and CDR2 FQGNSA. The CDR3 DNA follows: TGTGCCACTCGCAGGGGAAGTGGGGAAAAACTGTTTTTT. This gives the protein CATRRGSGEKLFF.

This clone turned up a few times. The sample carries other DNA sequences with the same CDR3. This chain joins TRBV5-6 and TRBJ2-7; D ambiguous. The ends were cut back, 0 bases at V and 3 bases at J, with 10 bases in the middle. This CDR3 is 14 amino acids long. CDR1 and CDR2 (germline): SGHDT, YYEEEE. In DNA form, the CDR3 reads TGTGCCAGCAGCTTGGTTAGTTCAAACTACGAGCAGTACTTC. It yields the protein CASSLVSSNYEQYF. The entire variable domain, with the rest obtained from reference TRBV5-6 and TRBJ2-7, is as follows: DAGVTQSPTHLIKTRGQQVTLRCSPKSGHDTVSWYQQALGQGPQFIFQYYEEEERQRGNFPDRFSGHQFPNYSSELNVNALLLGDSALYLCASSLVSSNYEQYFGPGTRLTVT.